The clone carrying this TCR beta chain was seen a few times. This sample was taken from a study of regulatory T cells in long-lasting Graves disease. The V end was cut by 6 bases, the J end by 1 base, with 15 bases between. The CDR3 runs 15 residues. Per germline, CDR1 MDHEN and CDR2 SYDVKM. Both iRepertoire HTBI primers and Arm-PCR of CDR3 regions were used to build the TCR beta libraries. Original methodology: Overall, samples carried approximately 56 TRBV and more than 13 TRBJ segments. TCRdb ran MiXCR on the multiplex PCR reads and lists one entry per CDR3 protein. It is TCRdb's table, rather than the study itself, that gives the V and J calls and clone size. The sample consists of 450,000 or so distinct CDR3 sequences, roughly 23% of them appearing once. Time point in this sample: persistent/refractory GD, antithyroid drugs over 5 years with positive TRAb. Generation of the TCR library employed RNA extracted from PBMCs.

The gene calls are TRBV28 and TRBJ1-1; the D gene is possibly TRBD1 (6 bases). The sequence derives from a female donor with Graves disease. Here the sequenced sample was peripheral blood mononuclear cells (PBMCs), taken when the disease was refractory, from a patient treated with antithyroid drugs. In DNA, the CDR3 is TGTGCCAGCAGCCCAGGGAGGACAGCGAACACTGAAGCTTTCTTT. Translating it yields CASSPGRTANTEAFF.